Listed below are T cell receptor beta chains from one sample, sequenced in a study of identical twins. TCRdb itself ran the 5' RACE reads through MiXCR, one entry per CDR3 protein. The sample includes some 900,000 distinct CDR3 sequences, roughly an eighth of them seen just once. This sample was also put to use in a study of yellow fever vaccine responses in identical twins.

Sequences were obtained from PBMCs. The receptors stem from a woman under 30 in good health. Each CDR3 is given with its conserved first and last residue.

V	J	CDR3
TRBV11-2	TRBJ2-6	CASTPFPFADRAGANVLTF
TRBV5-1	TRBJ2-6	CASSSQGHSSGANVLTF
TRBV20-1	TRBJ2-2	CSAWDRGAVKTGELFF
TRBV28	TRBJ2-1	CASSLGRGLEQFF
TRBV28	TRBJ1-2	CASRNRGGYGYTF
TRBV18	TRBJ2-4	CASSPVVADRAKNIQYF
TRBV5-1	TRBJ2-1	CASSLGTSGIYNEQFF
TRBV28	TRBJ1-3	CASSTGAGNTIYF
TRBV3-1	TRBJ2-1	CASSHTRLDNEQFF
TRBV5-1	TRBJ2-1	CASSLVLAPQSGNEQFF
TRBV2	TRBJ2-4	CASTGDRGSIGIQYF
TRBV24-1	TRBJ1-2	CATSDTDREYGYTF
TRBV24-1	TRBJ2-7	CATSKAYSYEQYF
TRBV7-6	TRBJ1-1	CASSIRDGNTEAFF
TRBV10-3	TRBJ2-3	CAISESITDTQYF
TRBV9	TRBJ1-3	CASSPVSAMGNTIYF
TRBV10-1	TRBJ2-1	CASSEGLAGPYNEQFF
TRBV29-1	TRBJ2-1	CSVVSGQSYNEQFF
TRBV20-1	TRBJ1-1	CSASHSNTEAFF
TRBV6-1	TRBJ2-7	CACGTSGRAGSYEQYF
TRBV12-3/TRBV12-4	TRBJ2-2	CASSYGLYTGELFF
TRBV12-3/TRBV12-4	TRBJ2-3	CASSFSKRFTDTQYF
TRBV29-1	TRBJ2-1	CSVAGTSGGHSYNEQFF
TRBV20-1	TRBJ1-4	CSARDSSEVFGKLFF
TRBV28	TRBJ2-2	CASRGRLDGTGELFF
TRBV6-1	TRBJ1-6	CASTYARENSPLHF
TRBV27	TRBJ2-5	CASSKSGGAKTQYF
TRBV5-1	TRBJ2-7	CASSLTSTYSEQYF
TRBV7-9	TRBJ2-7	CASSPSRTVYEQYF
TRBV20-1	TRBJ2-4	CSARDYRLAGGPGNIQYF
TRBV11-2	TRBJ2-3	CASSQTSGNTDTQYF
TRBV12-3/TRBV12-4	TRBJ2-3	CASRLSSGGDTQYF
TRBV6-5	TRBJ1-2	CASSQGIYGYTF
TRBV24-1	TRBJ2-5	CATSGSGQETQYF
TRBV20-1	TRBJ2-5	CSAIPLAGGQETQYF
TRBV9	TRBJ2-3	CASSVAQASTDTQYF
TRBV6-5	TRBJ2-7	CASSYWGTGYEQYF
TRBV5-1	TRBJ2-5	CASSPGTSGEETQYF
TRBV28	TRBJ2-7	CASSSTGWVQYF
TRBV12-3/TRBV12-4	TRBJ2-4	CASSFAGVGAKNIQYF
TRBV5-1	TRBJ2-5	CASRLGSQETQYF
TRBV12-3/TRBV12-4	TRBJ2-1	CASSHSEQFF